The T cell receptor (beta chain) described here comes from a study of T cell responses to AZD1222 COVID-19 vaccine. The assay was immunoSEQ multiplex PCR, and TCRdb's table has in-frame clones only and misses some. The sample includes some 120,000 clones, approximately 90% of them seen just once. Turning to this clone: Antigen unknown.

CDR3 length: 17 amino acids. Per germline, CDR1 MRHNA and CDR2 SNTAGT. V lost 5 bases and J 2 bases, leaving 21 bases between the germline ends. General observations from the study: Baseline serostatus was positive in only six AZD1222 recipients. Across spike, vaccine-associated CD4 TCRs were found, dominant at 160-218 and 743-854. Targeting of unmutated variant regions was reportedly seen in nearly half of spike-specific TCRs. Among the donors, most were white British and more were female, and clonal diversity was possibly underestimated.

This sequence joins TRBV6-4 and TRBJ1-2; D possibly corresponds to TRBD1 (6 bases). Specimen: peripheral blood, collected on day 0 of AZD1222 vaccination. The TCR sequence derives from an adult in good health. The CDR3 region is CASSPATGFTGNYGYTF. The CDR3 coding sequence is TGTGCCAGCAGTCCGGCGACAGGCTTCACGGGGAACTATGGCTACACCTTC.